Listed below are T cell receptor beta chains from one sample, sequenced in a study of monozygotic twins with inflammatory bowel disease. Using the 5' RACE reads, TCRdb records one entry per CDR3 protein without DNA. The sample spans 300,000 to 400,000 distinct CDR3 sequences; the ten largest clones claim around 2%. The sample comprised blood. These TCRs come from a human donor with ulcerative colitis or Crohn's disease, or a healthy co-twin of an affected twin (not recorded which). The CDR3 runs from the conserved cysteine through the conserved F or W.

TRBJ2-3 TRBV5-1 CATGGGGLTDTQYF
TRBJ1-4 TRBV30 CAWSPRARGKLFF
TRBJ2-5 TRBV5-1 CAREDQDPRGETQYF
TRBJ1-1 TRBV9 CASSVSPYTEAFF
TRBJ2-7 TRBV2 CASGWSQGNDYEQYF
TRBJ1-5 TRBV15 CATSRGSGNSNQPQHF
TRBJ2-5 TRBV15 CATQRVGETQYF
TRBJ1-4 TRBV7-9 CASGTQGFSEKLFF
TRBJ1-1 TRBV4-1 CASKDRVNTEAFF
TRBJ2-7 TRBV2 CASSENPGRTQYF
TRBJ1-1 TRBV4-2 CASSYRDRLTYGTEAFF
TRBJ2-5 TRBV11-2 CASSLMGQGTGTQYF
TRBJ2-5 TRBV7-8 CASSTGRRETQYF
TRBJ1-6 TRBV27 CASTPRVRSPLHF
TRBJ1-4 TRBV5-8 CASSGGLGAREKLFF
TRBJ2-5 TRBV5-1 CASRPTKGSVETQYF
TRBJ2-1 TRBV5-1 CASSREGQSNNEQFF
TRBJ2-2 TRBV5-1 CASSRREDTGELFF
TRBJ1-5 TRBV9 CASSVGFRYSNQPQHF
TRBJ2-4 TRBV5-1 CASSLGTTSGGNIQYF
TRBJ2-2 TRBV7-2 CASSRRGETGELFF
TRBJ1-2 TRBV5-1 CASSLDADGYGYTF
TRBJ2-2 TRBV7-2 CASSFEVGVAGELFF
TRBJ1-5 TRBV10-3 CAISDPTGGSNQPQHF
TRBJ1-3 TRBV29-1 CSVHTASGTIYF
TRBJ2-3 TRBV20-1 CSALLAGVSDTQYF
TRBJ1-5 TRBV27 CASSSRDLKGESNQPQHF
TRBJ2-5 TRBV2 CASSDSYRGETQYF
TRBJ2-7 TRBV5-1 CASSKGTSGTNPSSYEQYF
TRBJ2-7 TRBV9 CASSVDESYEQYF
TRBJ2-7 TRBV12-3/TRBV12-4 CASSLRARGEQYF
TRBJ2-7 TRBV5-1 CASSPTATAGLGEQYF
TRBJ1-6 TRBV7-3 CASSPGGTHSPLHF
TRBJ1-1 TRBV5-5 CASSLSEGRTVIEAFF
TRBJ2-7 TRBV7-2 CASSLDRDRAYEQYF
TRBJ2-3 TRBV10-3 CAIRMQGSRDTQYF
TRBJ2-5 TRBV20-1 CSAGGPNVIETQYF
TRBJ1-3 TRBV6-1 CASSENWITIYF
TRBJ2-2 TRBV4-3 CASSQDGVGKGTGELFF
TRBJ2-4 TRBV28 CASSRQGAAKNIQYF
TRBJ2-1 TRBV30 CAWRIAGLRSYNEQFF
TRBJ2-5 TRBV19 CASSTTSYGTQYF
TRBJ2-2 TRBV7-8 CASSQAGANTGELFF
TRBJ2-1 TRBV6-4 CASSVTGDTYNEQFF
TRBJ2-1 TRBV28 CASSLSSNYNEQFF
TRBJ2-7 TRBV7-3 CASSLQQGYEQYF
TRBJ2-1 TRBV5-6 CASSFGPPAASGARGNEQFF
TRBJ2-3 TRBV5-1 CASRPGQEIDTQYF
TRBJ1-3 TRBV5-1 CASSLDGNSGNTIYF
TRBJ2-3 TRBV24-1 CATREGRSGATDTQYF
TRBJ2-5 TRBV6-1 CASSKQGEEETQYF
TRBJ1-2 TRBV5-4 CASSPSGRGYTF
TRBJ2-5 TRBV5-5 CASSFGVFEETQYF
TRBJ2-7 TRBV4-1 CASSQVRTGNSYEQYF
TRBJ1-2 TRBV3-1 CASSQGAYGYTF
TRBJ2-1 TRBV25-1 CASSEWGNEQFF
TRBJ2-7 TRBV20-1 CSARALRGTSGREQYF
TRBJ2-2 TRBV7-2 CASSLMTGWAGELFF
TRBJ2-1 TRBV6-5 CASSYRAAGGEQFF
TRBJ2-5 TRBV7-3 CASSQTIRETQYF